Sequencing of this T cell receptor beta chain was carried out in a study of shared clonotypes between healthy human individuals. Findings and caveats of the study: Naive CD4 clonotypes were shared across a handful of donors at roughly 4.6%.

Assay execution took place at the deep level. Sorted-subset replicate PCRs used around 0.2 ug DNA, some 31,000 T cell genomes. This table comes from immunoSEQ multiplex PCR, and its TCRdb copy is limited to in-frame clones, with some not included. The sample holds approximately 1.1 million clones, 75% to 85% seen once. This clone appeared a single time. What it binds is unknown. The CDR3 totals 15 residues. Germline assignment: CDR1 LNHDA and CDR2 SQIVND (reference sequence). Trimming stripped 8 bases from V and 3 bases from J, with 20 bases between. Sequencing input: memory CD4+ T cells from PBMCs. Subset described: CD45RA-negative fraction. The sequence was obtained from a man in his late teens or twenties in good health. Some clones in this sample may be carry-over from other donors' samples. The rearrangement links TRBV19 to TRBJ2-7, with D perhaps TRBD1 or TRBD2 (7 bases each). The CDR3 sequence: CASYTERDRDYEQYF. Written as DNA, the CDR3 is TGTGCCAGTTATACCGAGCGGGACAGAGACTACGAGCAGTACTTC.